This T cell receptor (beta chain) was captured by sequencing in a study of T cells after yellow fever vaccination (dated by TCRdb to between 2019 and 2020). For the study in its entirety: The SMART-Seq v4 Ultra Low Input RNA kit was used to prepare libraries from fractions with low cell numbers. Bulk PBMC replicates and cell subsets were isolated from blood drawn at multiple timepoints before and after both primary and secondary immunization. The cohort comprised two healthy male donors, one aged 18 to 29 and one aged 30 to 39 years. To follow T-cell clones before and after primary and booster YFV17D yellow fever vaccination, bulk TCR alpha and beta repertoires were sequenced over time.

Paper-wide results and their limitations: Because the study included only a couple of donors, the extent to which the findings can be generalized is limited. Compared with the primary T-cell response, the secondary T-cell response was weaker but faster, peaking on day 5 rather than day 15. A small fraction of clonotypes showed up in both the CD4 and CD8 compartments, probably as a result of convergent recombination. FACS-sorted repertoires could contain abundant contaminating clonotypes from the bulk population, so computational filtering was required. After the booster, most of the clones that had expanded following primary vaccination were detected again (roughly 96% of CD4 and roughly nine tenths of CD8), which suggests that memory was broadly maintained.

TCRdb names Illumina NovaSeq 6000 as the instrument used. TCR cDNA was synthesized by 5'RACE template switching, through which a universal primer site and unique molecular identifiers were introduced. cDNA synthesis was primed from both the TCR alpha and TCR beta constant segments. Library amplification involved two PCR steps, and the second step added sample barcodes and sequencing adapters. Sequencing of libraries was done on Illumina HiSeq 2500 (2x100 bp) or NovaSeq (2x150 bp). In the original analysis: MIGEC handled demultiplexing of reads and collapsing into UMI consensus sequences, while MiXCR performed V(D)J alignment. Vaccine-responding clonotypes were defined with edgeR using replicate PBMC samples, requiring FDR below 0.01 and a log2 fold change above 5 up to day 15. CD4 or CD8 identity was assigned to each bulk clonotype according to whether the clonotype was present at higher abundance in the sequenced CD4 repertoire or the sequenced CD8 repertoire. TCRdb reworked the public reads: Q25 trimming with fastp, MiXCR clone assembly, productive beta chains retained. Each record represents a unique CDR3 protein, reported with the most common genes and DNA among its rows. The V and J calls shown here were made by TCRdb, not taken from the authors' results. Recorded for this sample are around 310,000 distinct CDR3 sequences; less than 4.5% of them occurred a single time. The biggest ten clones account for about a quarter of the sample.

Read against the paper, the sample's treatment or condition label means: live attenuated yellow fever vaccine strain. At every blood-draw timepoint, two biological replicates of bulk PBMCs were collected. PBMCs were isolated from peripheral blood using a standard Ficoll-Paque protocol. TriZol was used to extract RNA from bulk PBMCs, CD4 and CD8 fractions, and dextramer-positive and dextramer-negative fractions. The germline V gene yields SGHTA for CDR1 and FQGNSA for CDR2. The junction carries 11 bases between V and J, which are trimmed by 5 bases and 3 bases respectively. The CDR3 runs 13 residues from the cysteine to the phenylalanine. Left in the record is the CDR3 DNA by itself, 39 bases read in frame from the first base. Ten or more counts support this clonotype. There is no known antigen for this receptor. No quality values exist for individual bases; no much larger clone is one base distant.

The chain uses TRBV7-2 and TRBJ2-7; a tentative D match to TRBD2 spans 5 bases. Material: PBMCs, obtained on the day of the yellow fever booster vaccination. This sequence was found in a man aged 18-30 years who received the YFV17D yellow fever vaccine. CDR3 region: CASSVGRDYEQYF. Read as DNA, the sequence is TGTGCCAGCAGCGTAGGACGGGACTACGAGCAGTACTTC.